These 24 T cell receptor beta chains were all obtained from the same sample, sequenced in a study of PD-L1 blockade in urothelial cancer. Repertoires were generated with immunoSEQ multiplex PCR, while TCRdb's copy carries only in-frame clones and drops some. This table holds some 25,000 clones, 84% found once. The source material was PBMCs, sampled around atezolizumab (anti-PD-L1) treatment. Every receptor here comes from a man in his sixties or seventies with urothelial cancer.

The CDR3 DNA reads TGTGCCAGCAGCCAGGGACAGGGGCGCCCTGAACGCGGAGCTTTCTTT. Protein product: CASSQGQGRPERGAFF. The chain joins TRBV5-4 to TRBJ1-1; 10 nucleotides agree with TRBD1. This CDR3 has 16 residues. V lost 4 bases, J lost 10 bases, and 16 bases stayed unmatched. The germline V gene has CDR1 SGHNT and CDR2 YYREEE (reference sequence).

The chain joins TRBV14 to TRBJ2-3, with 8 bases aligning to TRBD2. The CDR3 consists of 17 residues. V shed 5 bases, J shed 1 base, and the junction held 11 bases outside the gene matches. Germline lookup yields CDR1 SGHDN and CDR2 FVKESK. CDR3 loop: CASSTPGGAGRTDTQYF. CDR3 in DNA: TGTGCCAGCAGCACCCCGGGGGGGGCAGGGCGCACAGATACGCAGTATTTT.

The chain recombines TRBV10-1 with TRBJ1-5; no clear D. Trimming took 2 bases from V and 9 from J, leaving 11 bases between them. Looked up from germline, CDR1 is WNHNN and CDR2 is SYGVQD (reference sequence). The CDR3 spans 13 residues. The CDR3 sequence: CASSESLTGPQHF. Here the CDR3 DNA reads TGCGCCAGCAGTGAGAGCCTCACGGGGCCCCAGCATTTT.

The rearrangement links TRBV30 to TRBJ1-5; D call uncertain. Trimming shortened V by 0 bases and J by 6 bases, and 9 bases separated the two germline ends. The CDR3 runs 13 residues. CDR1 is GTSNPN and CDR2 is SVGIG in the germline V gene (reference sequence). The CDR3 nucleotides are TGTGCCTGGAGTGTACGGGGAGGTCAGCCCCAGCATTTT. It encodes CAWSVRGGQPQHF.

The chain couples TRBV10-3 to TRBJ1-4, with D possibly being TRBD1 (6 bases). The V end was cut by 10 bases, the J end by 0 bases, with 12 bases between. The CDR3 extends over 14 amino acids. Looked up from germline, CDR1 is ENHRY and CDR2 is SYGVKD. The CDR3 sequence: CATRGDATNEKLFF. The CDR3 DNA reads TGTGCCACCAGGGGAGATGCAACTAATGAAAAACTGTTTTTT.

This sequence joins TRBV18 and TRBJ2-1; 12 bases fit TRBD2. Trimming took 4 bases from V and 5 from J; bases not matched to a gene: 3. CDR3 length equals 15 residues. Germline values: CDR1 KGHSH, CDR2 LQKENI. CDR3 nucleotides: TGTGCCAGCTCACGACTAGCGGGAGTTAACAATGAGCAGTTCTTC. This encodes CASSRLAGVNNEQFF.

V gene TRBV18 combines with J gene TRBJ1-3; D gene ambiguous. The germline V and J ends were trimmed by 0 bases and 4 bases, with 13 bases remaining between them. Germline CDR1 is KGHSH and CDR2 is LQKENI. CDR3 size: 16 residues. Here the CDR3 reads CASSPPERYGGNTIYF. In DNA form, the CDR3 reads TGTGCCAGCTCACCACCTGAGAGGTACGGCGGAAACACCATATATTTT.

This chain uses TRBV11-2 with TRBJ2-7; no firm D call. Germline V gene lookup returns CDR1 SGHAT and CDR2 FQNNGV. Trimming removed 2 bases at V and 3 bases at J, with 2 bases between. CDR3 length equals 11 residues. CDR3 in amino acids: CASSLYYEQYF. The CDR3 DNA follows: TGTGCCAGCAGCTTATACTACGAGCAGTACTTC.

The chain has TRBV7-9 and TRBJ1-3; TRBD1 is a possible D gene (5 bases). The length of the CDR3 is 17 residues. Germline loops: CDR1 SEHNR, CDR2 FQNEAQ (reference sequence). V lost 2 bases and J 0 bases, leaving 14 bases between the germline ends. The DNA of the CDR3 is TGTGCCAGCAGCTTACCGCTTGACAGCTACTCTGGAAACACCATATATTTT. This codes for CASSLPLDSYSGNTIYF.

This clone was counted a few times. The V gene is TRBV27, the J gene TRBJ1-1; 7 positions agree with TRBD1. The CDR3 covers 14 residues. J was trimmed by 4 bases and V by 8 bases; bases with no gene match: 10. Germline CDR1 and CDR2: MNHEY and SMNVEV (reference sequence). CDR3 protein: CASCGGAGGTEAFF. CDR3 nucleotide sequence: TGTGCCAGCTGCGGTGGGGCAGGGGGCACTGAAGCTTTCTTT.

J is TRBJ2-6 and V is TRBV5-6; the D gene is possibly TRBD2 (5 bases). The CDR3 runs to 17 residues. CDR1 is SGHDT, CDR2 YYEEEE, per germline. Trimming took off 4 bases at V and 2 bases at J, with 16 bases between the two ends. DNA for the CDR3: TGTGCCAGCAGCCTTCTGGGGAGTATGGCTGGGGCCAACGTCCTGACTTTC. It codes for CASSLLGSMAGANVLTF.

The chain couples TRBV28 to TRBJ2-1, with D unclear. Trimming pared 6 bases from V and 6 bases from J, leaving 9 bases between. This CDR3 is 12 amino acids long. Germline assignment: CDR1 MDHEN and CDR2 SYDVKM. DNA of the CDR3: TGTGCCAGCAGCGAAATGAGCAATGAGCAGTTCTTC. This encodes CASSEMSNEQFF.

This rearrangement joins TRBV19 to TRBJ1-1; D is unclear. The V end was cut by 4 bases, the J end by 1 base, with 10 bases between. This CDR3 comprises 14 residues. The germline gives CDR1 LNHDA, CDR2 SQIVND (reference sequence). The CDR3 nucleotides are TGTGCCAGTAGTACCACAGTATCGAACACTGAAGCTTTCTTT. It codes for CASSTTVSNTEAFF. The full variable domain, in which reference TRBV19 and TRBJ1-1 provide the parts outside the CDR3, is DGGITQSPKYLFRKEGQNVTLSCEQNLNHDAMYWYRQDPGQGLRLIYYSQIVNDFQKGDIAEGYSVSREKKESFPLTVTSAQKNPTAFYLCASSTTVSNTEAFFGQGTRLTVV.

This clone turned up a few times. This chain uses TRBV6-5 with TRBJ1-1; 8 bases line up with TRBD1. The CDR3 is made up of 13 amino acids. CDR1 and CDR2 from the germline V gene are MNHEY and SVGAGI. V trimming: 9 bases; J trimming: 0 bases; junction bases outside the gene matches: 3. The CDR3 is CASWGQVNTEAFF. The CDR3 region has the DNA TGTGCCAGTTGGGGACAGGTGAACACTGAAGCTTTCTTT.

Here the CDR3 DNA reads TGTGCCATCAGGCCCGACAGGGGGCGGCTTGAGCAGTTCTTC. Translating it yields CAIRPDRGRLEQFF. This chain joins TRBV10-3 and TRBJ2-1, with 10 bases fitting TRBD1. Germline CDR1 and CDR2: ENHRY and SYGVKD. V shed 6 bases, J shed 9 bases, and the junction held 8 bases outside the gene matches. This CDR3 region has 14 residues.

This clone was counted between two and nine times. V is TRBV29-1 and J is TRBJ1-1, with 8 bases aligning to TRBD1. V trimming: 3 bases; J trimming: 4 bases; junction bases outside the gene matches: 1. From germline, CDR1 is SQVTM and CDR2 ANQGSEA. The CDR3 length is 12 residues. This CDR3 is CSVDRGPTEAFF. DNA for the CDR3: TGCAGCGTTGACAGGGGGCCCACTGAAGCTTTCTTT.

The chain uses TRBV6-5 and TRBJ2-3, with D maybe TRBD1 (6 bases). In germline, CDR1 is MNHEY, CDR2 SVGAGI. The CDR3 loop spans 15 amino acids. The ends were cut back, 1 base at V and 2 bases at J, with 10 bases in the middle. CDR3 nucleotide sequence: TGTGCCAGCAGTTACTTAGGACAGTCCACAGATACGCAGTATTTT. Protein product: CASSYLGQSTDTQYF.

This chain links TRBV27 with TRBJ2-2; 7 positions agree with TRBD2. V dropped 4 bases and J dropped 2; count of bases not matched to a gene: 10. The CDR3 is 17 amino acids. Germline V gene data show CDR1 as MNHEY and CDR2 as SMNVEV (reference sequence). CDR3 loop: CASSSFGGKLNTGELFF. The CDR3 DNA follows: TGTGCCAGCAGTTCTTTCGGGGGGAAACTAAACACCGGGGAGCTGTTTTTT.

The gene calls are TRBV11-2 and TRBJ1-1; a possible D gene is TRBD1 (5 bases). V gave up 5 bases and J gave up 3 bases, with 13 bases separating them. The CDR3 is made up of 14 amino acids. CDR1 SGHAT and CDR2 FQNNGV come from the germline V gene. The CDR3 is CASSPSGGYTEAFF. In DNA, the CDR3 is TGTGCCAGCAGCCCGTCCGGGGGGTACACTGAAGCTTTCTTT.

This clone has a single count. J is TRBJ2-7 and V is TRBV2, with D possibly TRBD1 on 6 matching bases. This CDR3 has 16 residues. Germline V lookup: CDR1 SNHLY, CDR2 FYNNEI. V dropped 3 bases and J dropped 1 base, with 16 bases sitting between them. CDR3 residues: CASSEDVDRSSYEQYF. CDR3 DNA: TGTGCCAGCAGTGAGGATGTTGACAGGAGTTCCTACGAGCAGTACTTC.

In this sample, this clone turned up a few times. V gene TRBV4-1 combines with J gene TRBJ2-4; 9 nucleotides agree with TRBD2. The CDR3 has 19 residues. Trimming cost V 2 bases and J 0 bases; bases outside gene matches: 11. Germline CDR1 is MGHRA and CDR2 is YSYEKL. This CDR3 is CASSQPTSGTLLAKNIQYF. The CDR3, as DNA: TGCGCCAGCAGCCAACCGACTAGCGGAACACTCCTAGCCAAAAACATTCAGTACTTC.

The chain carries TRBV30 and TRBJ2-7; 8 nucleotides line up with TRBD1. This CDR3 region has 14 residues. Germline assignment: CDR1 GTSNPN and CDR2 SVGIG (reference sequence). Trimming took 0 bases from V and 10 from J; bases not matched to a gene: 11. The CDR3 nucleotides are TGTGCCTGGAGTGTTGCGTTGCGGGACAGGCCTCAGTACTTC. It is translated as CAWSVALRDRPQYF.

This sequence joins TRBV5-1 and TRBJ2-4, with 8 bases aligning to TRBD2. Germline lookup yields CDR1 SGHRS and CDR2 YFSETQ. V lost 0 bases to trimming and J lost 5 bases; unmatched junction nucleotides: 1. The CDR3 sequence is 14 residues long. DNA of the CDR3: TGCGCCAGCAGCTTGGCCGGGGGGGAAAACATTCAGTACTTC. It specifies CASSLAGGENIQYF.

This sequence joins TRBV11-2 and TRBJ1-4, with TRBD1 matching over 8 bases. The length of the CDR3 is 15 residues. Per germline, CDR1 SGHAT and CDR2 FQNNGV. V shed 2 bases and J 6 bases; nucleotides not matched to a gene: 5. CDR3 in DNA: TGTGCCAGCAGCTTACGGACAGGGAGGGATGAAAAACTGTTTTTT. Protein product: CASSLRTGRDEKLFF.